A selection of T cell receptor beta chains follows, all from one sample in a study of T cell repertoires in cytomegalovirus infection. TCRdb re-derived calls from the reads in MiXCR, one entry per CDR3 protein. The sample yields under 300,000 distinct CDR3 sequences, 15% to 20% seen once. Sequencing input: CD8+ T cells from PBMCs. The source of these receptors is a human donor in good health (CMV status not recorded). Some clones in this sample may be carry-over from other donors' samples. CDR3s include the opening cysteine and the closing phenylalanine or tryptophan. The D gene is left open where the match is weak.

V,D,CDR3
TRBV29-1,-,CSCSEGDTGELFF
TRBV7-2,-,CASSLGQGQETQYF
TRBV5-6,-,CASSPWTRTYEQYF
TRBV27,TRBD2,CASSLVAGGNTGELFF
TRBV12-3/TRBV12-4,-,CASSLGDEAFF
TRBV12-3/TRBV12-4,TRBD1,CASRCPGTGNGTYEQYF
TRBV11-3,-,CASSRDPFSNQPQHF
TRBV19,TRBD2,CASRITSESYTDTQYF
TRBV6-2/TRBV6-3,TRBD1,CASSYGQGIYNEQFF
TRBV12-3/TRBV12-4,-,CASGEIGSSYNEQFF
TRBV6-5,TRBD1,CASSYSIGWGTGGEGVETQYF
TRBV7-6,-,CASSATGVYNEQFF
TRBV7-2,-,CASSLDGGATDTQYF
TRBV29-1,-,CSVAGRDKVVF
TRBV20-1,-,CSAGGPIRGSDTQYF
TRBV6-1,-,CASSDRTYSYNEQFF
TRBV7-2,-,CASSRPRETQYF
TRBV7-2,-,CASSTVSEAFF
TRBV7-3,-,CASRLDPLGDTQYF
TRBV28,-,CATQAADTSTDTQYF
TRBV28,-,CASSLPGVNGYTF
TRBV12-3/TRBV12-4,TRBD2,CASSPSGGDIPGGDEQFF
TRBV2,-,CASRKGTQITDTQYF
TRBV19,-,CASSNWVFGLDYGYTF
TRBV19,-,CASSIQSSGSGANVLTF
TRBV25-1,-,CASSGGPGANVLTF
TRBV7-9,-,CASSLAGDSPYEQYF
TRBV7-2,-,CASRLNRPPQETQYF
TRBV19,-,CASSIGEEAVNQPQHF
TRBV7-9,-,CASSPSIARIYEQYF
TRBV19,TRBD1,CASSADRGRDQPQHF
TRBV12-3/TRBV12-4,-,CASSLARVGETQYF
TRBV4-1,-,CASSQDRYRGSSGNTIYF
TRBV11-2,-,CASSQHNPAGPYEQYF
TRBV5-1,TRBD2,CASSPGLDTSNEQFF
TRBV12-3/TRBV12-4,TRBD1,CASREQGAGDTQYF
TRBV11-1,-,CASSLVSVHTEAFF
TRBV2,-,CATRSGTNEKLFF
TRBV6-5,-,CASSLTPTTGPGDTIYF
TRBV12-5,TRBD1,CASGFTLDRDRGNQPQHF
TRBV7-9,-,CASGLANYGYTF
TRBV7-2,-,CASSYGTVNTEAFF
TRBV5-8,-,CASRHNPTGELFF
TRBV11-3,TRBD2,CASKSGGGDEQFF
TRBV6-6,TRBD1,CASSYSGTGAYNEQFF
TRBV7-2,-,CASSLGLGVHEQYF
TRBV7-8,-,CASSLELAVNTEAFF
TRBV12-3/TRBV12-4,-,CASRDSGSYEQYF
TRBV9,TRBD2,CASSVAGGKDEQFF
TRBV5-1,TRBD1,CASSLTGTGTGELFF
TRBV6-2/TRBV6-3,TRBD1,CASSEGDRGSTEAFF
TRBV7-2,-,CASSQAGGWTEAFF
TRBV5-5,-,CASSSTQGSYYEQYF
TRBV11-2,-,CASSLLEASSSRSTDTQYF
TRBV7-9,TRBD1,CASSLGPGTANYGYTF